This is a list of T cell receptor beta chains from one sample in a study of metastatic and nonmetastatic thyroid tumors. With MiXCR, TCRdb reprocessed the PCR reads. Of roughly 63,000 clones listed, 15% to 20% were seen once; the top ten hold roughly a tenth. Material for sequencing was blood. These receptors came from a male donor with papillary thyroid cancer or a benign thyroid nodule (not recorded which). Some clones in this sample may be carry-over from other donors' samples. Both conserved end residues are part of each CDR3. The D gene is left open where the match is weak. For some rows the clone size is stated as once, few or many, or as a class when expanded; others skip it.

>TRBV20-1|TRBJ2-5|-|many
TGCAGTGCTAGATCCGTCAGGTCCCGGAAAGAGACCCAGTACTTC
CSARSVRSRKETQYF
>TRBV28|TRBJ2-3|TRBD2|few
TGTGCCAGCAGTGGGGGGGGGAGCGGGGTATCATATACGCAGTATTTT
CASSGGGSGVSYTQYF
>TRBV5-1|TRBJ2-7|TRBD1|many
TGCGCCAGCAGCTTGGGACAGGGGTACCACGAGCAGTACTTC
CASSLGQGYHEQYF
>TRBV25-1|TRBJ1-1|TRBD1|many
TGTGCCAGCAGTGAATCAGGGGGCTGGGCTTTCTTT
CASSESGGWAFF
>TRBV6-1|TRBJ2-3|-|few
TGTGCCAGCAGTGTGGAGGGATTGAGGCCCACAGATACGCAGTATTTT
CASSVEGLRPTDTQYF
>TRBV7-8|TRBJ1-2|TRBD1|-
TGTGCCAACAGCTTAGCTGGGACAGGGACGGGCGGGGGCTACACCTTC
CANSLAGTGTGGGYTF
>TRBV29-1|TRBJ1-1|-|many
TGCAGCGCCCAAACAGGGAGTGGCACTGAAGCTTTCTTT
CSAQTGSGTEAFF
>TRBV7-3|TRBJ2-1|-|many
TGTGCCAGCAGCTTAAAGGCCTGGACCTCCTACAATGAGCAGTTCTTC
CASSLKAWTSYNEQFF
>TRBV6-1|TRBJ1-2|-|-
TGTGCCAGCATATCGAGGGGGGACGTACTGGGTGTCTACACCTTC
CASISRGDVLGVYTF
>TRBV25-1|TRBJ1-1|TRBD1|many
TGTGCCAGCAGTGATAGGAGCCAGGGACAGGGGAACACTGAAGCTTTCTTT
CASSDRSQGQGNTEAFF
>TRBV5-1|TRBJ1-2|-|many
TGCGCCAGCAGCTTGGGTGCGACCGGTGGCTACACCTTC
CASSLGATGGYTF
>TRBV19|TRBJ2-2|TRBD1|many
TGTGCCAGTAGTGCCCGACGGACAGGCGGGGAGCTGTTTTTT
CASSARRTGGELFF
>TRBV7-6|TRBJ2-3|-|many
TGTGCCAGCAGCTTAGGGGGGGGGCGCACAGATACGCAGTATTTT
CASSLGGGRTDTQYF
>TRBV7-9|TRBJ1-2|TRBD1|many
TGTGCCAGCAGCGCTGGGACAGGGGAGAACTATGGCTACACCTTC
CASSAGTGENYGYTF
>TRBV7-9|TRBJ1-1|-|many
TGTGCCAGCATCAGGTCACCAGGGGACACTGAAGCTTTCTTT
CASIRSPGDTEAFF
>TRBV7-2|TRBJ2-7|-|-
TGTGCCAGCTGTACGCGCCCGGGACTTCTTTACGAGCAGTACTTC
CASCTRPGLLYEQYF
>TRBV2|TRBJ2-2|-|-
TGTGCCAGCAGGGCGGTGGGGACCGGGGAGCTGTTTTTT
CASRAVGTGELFF
>TRBV6-2/TRBV6-3|TRBJ2-1|-|-
TGTGCCAGCAGTTACGGAAGTACTACGGCCGTCAATGAGCAGTTCTTC
CASSYGSTTAVNEQFF
>TRBV2|TRBJ2-7|TRBD2|many
TGTGCCAGCACCCTAGCGGGGGGCATAGGCTACGAGCAGTACTTC
CASTLAGGIGYEQYF
>TRBV4-2|TRBJ2-6|-|many
TGTGCCAGCAGCCAAGAAGGGCTAACCTCTGGGGCCAACGTCCTGACTTTC
CASSQEGLTSGANVLTF
>TRBV5-1|TRBJ2-5|-|-
TGCGCCAGCAGCCCAGGGGGGGGGCGAGAGACCCAGTACTTC
CASSPGGGRETQYF
>TRBV11-2|TRBJ2-5|-|many
TGTGCCAGCAGCTTAGGGGGGATCCCCCAAGAGACCCAGTACTTC
CASSLGGIPQETQYF
>TRBV24-1|TRBJ1-2|-|many
TGTGCCACCAGTGACCGGAGGGATGGCTACACCTTC
CATSDRRDGYTF
>TRBV5-1|TRBJ2-6|-|-
TGCGCCAGCAGCTTGCCAGGGGGGACCTCCTGGGCCAACGTCCTGACTTTC
CASSLPGGTSWANVLTF
>TRBV10-3|TRBJ1-3|-|many
TGTGCCATCGGGGAAACAGGGTCGGGAAACACCATATATTTT
CAIGETGSGNTIYF
>TRBV5-4|TRBJ1-5|-|-
TGTGCCAGCAGCTTTGATCCGCAGGGTAATCAGCCCCAGCATTTT
CASSFDPQGNQPQHF
>TRBV27|TRBJ2-1|-|many
TGTGCCAGCAGGGACTCGGGCCGTGATGAGCAGTTCTTC
CASRDSGRDEQFF
>TRBV20-1|TRBJ2-3|-|many
TGCAGTGCTAGGCTTCCTCGGCAGCAAAGTCTCACAGATACGCAGTATTTT
CSARLPRQQSLTDTQYF
>TRBV11-3|TRBJ1-6|TRBD1|many
TGTGCCAGCAGCTTACAGGGGGCCGAAGAAAATTCACCCCTCCACTTT
CASSLQGAEENSPLHF
>TRBV28|TRBJ2-7|TRBD1|many
TGTGCCAGCAGTCCCCTGACAGGGTATCACGAGCAGTACTTC
CASSPLTGYHEQYF
>TRBV10-3|TRBJ1-2|TRBD1|-
TGTGCCATCAGTGAGTCGAAGGACAGGGGTGTAGGATACTATGGCTACACCTTC
CAISESKDRGVGYYGYTF
>TRBV10-3|TRBJ1-2|-|many
TGTGCCATCAGTGAGTCGCCCATCTATGGCTACACCTTC
CAISESPIYGYTF
>TRBV24-1|TRBJ2-3|-|many
TGTGCCACCAGTGATCCACAAGGGCTAGCGCGGCGGCAGTATTTT
CATSDPQGLARRQYF
>TRBV2|TRBJ1-1|-|many
TGTGCCAGCAGTCCTGTCGAGGGACCTTTGAACACTGAAGCTTTCTTT
CASSPVEGPLNTEAFF
>TRBV5-1|TRBJ2-7|-|many
TGCGCCAGCAGGCTAGCGAGAACCTACGAGCAGTACTTC
CASRLARTYEQYF
>TRBV20-1|TRBJ2-2|TRBD1|many
TGCAGTGCTAGTGAGGGACAGGGTACCGGGGAGCTGTTTTTT
CSASEGQGTGELFF
>TRBV6-4|TRBJ1-3|-|-
TGTGCCAGCAGTTACGGCTCTGGAAACACCATATATTTT
CASSYGSGNTIYF
>TRBV7-9|TRBJ2-7|-|-
TGTGCCAGCAGCACCTGGACATCTCACTCATACGAGCAGTACTTC
CASSTWTSHSYEQYF
>TRBV5-5|TRBJ2-7|-|many
TGTGCCAGCAGCTTAGACATTGTGACCGACGAGCAGTACTTC
CASSLDIVTDEQYF
>TRBV19|TRBJ2-3|TRBD1|few
TGTGCCAGTGCGAAAAAGGGGGCCGCAGATACGCAGTATTTT
CASAKKGAADTQYF
>TRBV20-1|TRBJ1-2|TRBD1|-
TGCAGTGCCGTCCGGGACAGGGGGCCTGACTATGTCTACACCTTC
CSAVRDRGPDYVYTF
>TRBV24-1|TRBJ2-3|-|many
TGTGCCACCAGTGACACCGGGAAGTACACAGATACGCAGTATTTT
CATSDTGKYTDTQYF
>TRBV3-1|TRBJ1-1|TRBD1|many
TGTGCCAGCAGCCAAGTAGACAGGGGGACTGAAGCTTTCTTT
CASSQVDRGTEAFF
>TRBV30|TRBJ1-2|-|-
TGTGCCTGGAGCCACCTAAGACAGTTAAATTATGGCTACACCTTC
CAWSHLRQLNYGYTF
>TRBV19|TRBJ1-5|-|-
TGTGCCAGCAATAACAGGGAATCCAATCAGCCCCAGCATTTT
CASNNRESNQPQHF
>TRBV20-1|TRBJ2-5|-|many
TGCAGTGCACCACCACACCTCCAAGAGACCCAGTACTTC
CSAPPHLQETQYF
>TRBV24-1|TRBJ2-1|TRBD1|many
TGTGCCACCAGTGACCCCGGGACAGGGAGCTCCTACAATGAGCAGTTCTTC
CATSDPGTGSSYNEQFF
>TRBV9|TRBJ2-1|TRBD2|-
TGTGCCAGCAGCGTAGCCGTAGCGGGAGCCCCCTACAATGAGCAGTTCTTC
CASSVAVAGAPYNEQFF
>TRBV19|TRBJ1-1|-|many
TGTGCCAGTAGTATAGGCATCCAAGCTTTCTTT
CASSIGIQAFF
>TRBV4-1|TRBJ2-5|-|few
TGCGCCAGCAGCCAAGACCCACAGGCGGAGACCCAGTACTTC
CASSQDPQAETQYF
>TRBV5-1|TRBJ1-2|-|-
TGCGCCAGCAGCTCCGGACAGTTGGATTATGGCTACACCTTC
CASSSGQLDYGYTF